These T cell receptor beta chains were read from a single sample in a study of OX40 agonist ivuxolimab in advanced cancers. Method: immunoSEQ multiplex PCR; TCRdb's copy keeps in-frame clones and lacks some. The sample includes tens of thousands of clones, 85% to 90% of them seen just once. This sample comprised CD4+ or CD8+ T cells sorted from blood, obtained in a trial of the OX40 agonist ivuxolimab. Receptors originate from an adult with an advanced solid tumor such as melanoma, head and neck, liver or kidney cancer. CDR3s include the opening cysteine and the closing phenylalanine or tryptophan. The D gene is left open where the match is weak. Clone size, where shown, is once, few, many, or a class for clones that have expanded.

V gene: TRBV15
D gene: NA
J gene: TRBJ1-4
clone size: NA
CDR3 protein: CATSRVSGAGEKLFF
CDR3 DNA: TGTGCCACCAGCAGAGTATCGGGGGCAGGGGAAAAACTGTTTTTT

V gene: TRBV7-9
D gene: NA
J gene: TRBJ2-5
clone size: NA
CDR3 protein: CASSVRGPSVETQYF
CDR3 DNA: TGTGCCAGCAGTGTCCGAGGGCCCTCGGTGGAGACCCAGTACTTC

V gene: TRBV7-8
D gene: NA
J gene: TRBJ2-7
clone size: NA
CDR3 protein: CASTASVPPVTMDEQYF
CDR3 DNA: TGTGCCAGCACAGCCTCAGTCCCCCCCGTTACGATGGACGAGCAGTACTTC

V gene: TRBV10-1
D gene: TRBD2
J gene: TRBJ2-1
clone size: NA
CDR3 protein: CASSVSSGSDNEQFF
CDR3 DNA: TGCGCCAGCAGTGTGAGTAGCGGGAGCGACAATGAGCAGTTCTTC

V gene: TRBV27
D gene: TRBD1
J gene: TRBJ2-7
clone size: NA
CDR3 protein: CASSYSGTGHYEQYF
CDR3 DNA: TGTGCCAGCAGTTACTCCGGGACAGGGCACTACGAGCAGTACTTC

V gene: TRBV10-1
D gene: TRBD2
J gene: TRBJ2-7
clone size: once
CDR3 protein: CASSERLAGGEQYF
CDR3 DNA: TGCGCCAGCAGTGAGAGACTAGCGGGAGGCGAGCAGTACTTC

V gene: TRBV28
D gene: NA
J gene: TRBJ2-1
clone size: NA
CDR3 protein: CASGSRSYNEQFF
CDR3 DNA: TGTGCCAGCGGGAGCCGCTCCTACAATGAGCAGTTCTTC

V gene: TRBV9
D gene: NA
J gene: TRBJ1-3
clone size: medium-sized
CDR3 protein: CASSVTQGFAGNTIYF
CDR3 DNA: TGTGCCAGCAGCGTTACTCAGGGGTTTGCTGGAAACACCATATATTTT

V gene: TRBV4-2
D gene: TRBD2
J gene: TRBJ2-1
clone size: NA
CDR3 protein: CASSQDPREGLGNEQFF
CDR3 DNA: TGTGCCAGCAGCCAAGATCCGAGGGAGGGCCTGGGCAATGAGCAGTTCTTC

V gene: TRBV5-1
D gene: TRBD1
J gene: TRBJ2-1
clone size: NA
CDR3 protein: CASSIRSDRAGEQFF
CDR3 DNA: TGCGCCAGCAGCATCCGAAGCGACAGGGCCGGTGAGCAGTTCTTC

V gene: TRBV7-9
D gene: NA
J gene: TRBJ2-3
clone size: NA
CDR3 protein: CASSLGHSDTQYF
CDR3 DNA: TGTGCCAGCAGCTTAGGGCACTCAGATACGCAGTATTTT

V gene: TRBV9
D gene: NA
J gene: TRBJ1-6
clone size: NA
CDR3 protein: CASSVDSDSERGSPLHF
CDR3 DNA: TGTGCCAGCAGCGTAGACTCGGACTCCGAACGCGGTTCACCCCTCCACTTT

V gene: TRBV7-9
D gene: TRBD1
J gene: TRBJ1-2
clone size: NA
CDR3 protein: CASSLGNMGQGYGYTF
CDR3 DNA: TGTGCCAGCAGCTTAGGAAACATGGGACAGGGCTATGGCTACACCTTC

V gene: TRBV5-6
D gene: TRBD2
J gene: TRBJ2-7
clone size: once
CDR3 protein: CASSLGGVSSEQYF
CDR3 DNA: TGTGCCAGCAGTCTCGGGGGGGTCTCCTCCGAGCAGTACTTC

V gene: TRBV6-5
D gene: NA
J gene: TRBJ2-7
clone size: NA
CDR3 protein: CASSPSIGYEQYF
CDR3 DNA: TGTGCCAGCAGTCCCAGTATAGGCTACGAGCAGTACTTC

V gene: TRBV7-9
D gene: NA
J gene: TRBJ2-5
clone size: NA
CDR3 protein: CASSLAGVTQSMSTQYF
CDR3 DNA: TGTGCCAGCAGCTTAGCCGGGGTGACCCAGTCCATGTCGACCCAGTACTTC

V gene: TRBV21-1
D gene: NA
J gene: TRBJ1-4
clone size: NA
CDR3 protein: CASRRGEKLFF
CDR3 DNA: TGTGCCAGCAGACGTGGAGAAAAACTGTTTTTT

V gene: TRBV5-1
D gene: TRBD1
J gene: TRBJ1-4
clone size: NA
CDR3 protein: CASSTRTGGNEKLFF
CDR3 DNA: TGCGCCAGCAGCACGAGGACAGGGGGCAATGAAAAACTGTTTTTT

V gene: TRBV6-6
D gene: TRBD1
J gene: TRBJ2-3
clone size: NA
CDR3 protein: CASSYLQGADTQYF
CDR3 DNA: TGTGCCAGCAGTTATTTACAGGGGGCAGATACGCAGTATTTT

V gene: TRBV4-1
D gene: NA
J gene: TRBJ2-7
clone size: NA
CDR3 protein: CASSPRGSYEQYF
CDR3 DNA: TGCGCCAGCAGCCCCCGGGGCTCCTACGAGCAGTACTTC

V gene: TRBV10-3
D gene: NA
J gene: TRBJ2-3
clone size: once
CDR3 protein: CAISVSTSSDTQYF
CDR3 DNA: TGTGCCATCAGTGTCTCGACTAGTTCAGATACGCAGTATTTT

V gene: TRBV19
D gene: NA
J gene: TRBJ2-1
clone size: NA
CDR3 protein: CASCVGGNEQFF
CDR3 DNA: TGTGCCAGTTGTGTCGGGGGTAATGAGCAGTTCTTC

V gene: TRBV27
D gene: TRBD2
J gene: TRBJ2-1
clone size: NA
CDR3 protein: CASTPWLSGRDEQFF
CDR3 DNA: TGTGCCAGCACCCCTTGGCTTAGCGGGAGAGATGAGCAGTTCTTC

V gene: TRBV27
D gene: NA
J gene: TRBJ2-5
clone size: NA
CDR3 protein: CASGLGGQETQYF
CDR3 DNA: TGTGCCAGCGGCCTGGGGGGCCAAGAGACCCAGTACTTC

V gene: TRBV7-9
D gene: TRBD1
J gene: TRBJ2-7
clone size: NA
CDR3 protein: CASSPPPGQGVEQYF
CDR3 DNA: TGTGCCAGTAGCCCTCCCCCGGGACAGGGCGTCGAGCAGTACTTC

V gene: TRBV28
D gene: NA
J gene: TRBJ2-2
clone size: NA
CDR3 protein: CASSPPQGPYTGELFF
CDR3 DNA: TGTGCCAGCAGCCCCCCCCAGGGGCCTTACACCGGGGAGCTGTTTTTT

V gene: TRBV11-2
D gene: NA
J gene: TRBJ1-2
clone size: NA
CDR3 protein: CASSLDGFFGYTF
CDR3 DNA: TGTGCCAGCAGCTTAGACGGGTTTTTTGGCTACACCTTC

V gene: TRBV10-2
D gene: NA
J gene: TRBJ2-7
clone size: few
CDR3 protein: CASSESWGPYEQYF
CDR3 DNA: TGCGCCAGCAGTGAGTCGTGGGGCCCCTACGAGCAGTACTTC

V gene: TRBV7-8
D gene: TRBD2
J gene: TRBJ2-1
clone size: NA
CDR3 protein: CASSLSGRGTSYNEQFF
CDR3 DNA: TGTGCCAGCAGCCTTAGCGGGAGAGGGACCTCCTACAATGAGCAGTTCTTC

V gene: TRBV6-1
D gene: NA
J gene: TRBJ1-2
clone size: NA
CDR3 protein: CASSEYEGSIILGYGYTF
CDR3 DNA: TGTGCCAGCAGTGAATATGAGGGCAGTATAATATTAGGCTATGGCTACACCTTC

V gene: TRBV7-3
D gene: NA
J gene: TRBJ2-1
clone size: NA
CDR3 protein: CASSLQLGGGHEQFF
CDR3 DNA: TGTGCCAGCAGCTTACAGCTAGGCGGGGGCCATGAGCAGTTCTTC

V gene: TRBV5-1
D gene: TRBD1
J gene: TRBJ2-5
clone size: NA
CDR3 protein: CASSPGTGGVETQYF
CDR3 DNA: TGCGCCAGCAGCCCCGGGACAGGGGGCGTGGAGACCCAGTACTTC